Listed below are T cell receptor beta chains from one sample, sequenced in a study of T cell responses to AZD1222 COVID-19 vaccine. Clones were sequenced by immunoSEQ multiplex PCR, and TCRdb holds only the in-frame ones, with some missing. The sample contains about 120,000 clones, under 90% of which appear only once. Specimen: peripheral blood, collected on day 0 of AZD1222 vaccination. Receptors originate from an adult in good health. Both conserved end residues are part of each CDR3. A D gene is named only where the DNA matches it firmly. Rows may omit the clone size; those that give it use once, few, many or a size class.

TGTGCCACCAGTGATTCGGGACAGGGGCAGGTCTACAATGAGCAGTTCTTC CATSDSGQGQVYNEQFF TRBJ2-1 TRBV24-1 17 TRBD1 NA
TGCGCCAGCAGCTTGGCGTCGATGACAGGGGTCTTGGGCAATGAGCAGTTCTTC CASSLASMTGVLGNEQFF TRBJ2-1 TRBV5-1 18 TRBD1 NA
TGTGCCAGCAGCCAGTCTGTGAACACTGAAGCTTTCTTT CASSQSVNTEAFF TRBJ1-1 TRBV3-1/TRBV3-2 13 NA once
TGCAGCGTTGAAAGGCAGGGGGTAGAGTCCTACGAGCAGTACTTC CSVERQGVESYEQYF TRBJ2-7 TRBV29-1 15 TRBD1 few
TGTGCCAGCAGCTTCGCCGGGGTGCGTGTTCAGCCCCAGCATTTT CASSFAGVRVQPQHF TRBJ1-5 TRBV5-8 15 NA NA
TGCGCCAGCAGCCAAGATCCAGGGAACGAGCAGTACTTC CASSQDPGNEQYF TRBJ2-7 TRBV4-1 13 NA once
TGTGCCAGCAGTGAATTCGGAGGCGGCAATCAGCCCCAGCATTTT CASSEFGGGNQPQHF TRBJ1-5 TRBV6-1 15 NA NA
TGTGCCAGTAGTATCTGGGTGCGCACCGGGGAGCTGTTTTTT CASSIWVRTGELFF TRBJ2-2 TRBV19 14 NA NA
TGTGCCAGCAGTTACGCCATGGACAGCCGAATTAACTATGGCTACACCTTC CASSYAMDSRINYGYTF TRBJ1-2 TRBV7-8 17 NA NA
TGTGCCAGCAGTTACGCCAGAACCTACGAGCAGTACTTC CASSYARTYEQYF TRBJ2-7 TRBV6-2/TRBV6-3 13 NA NA
TGTGCCAGCAGCCGGGGCGAGCAGTACTTC CASSRGEQYF TRBJ2-7 TRBV21-1 10 NA NA
TGTGCCGGGAGGGGGAGGGTATACTACGAGCAGTACTTC CAGRGRVYYEQYF TRBJ2-7 TRBV30 13 NA NA
TGTGCCAGCAGCCCCAGGAGGGTAGAGGGAAAACCCCTCCACTTT CASSPRRVEGKPLHF TRBJ1-6 TRBV5-6 15 NA NA
TGTGCCAGTAGTCCGCGGGAGGAGAGCAACACCATATATTTT CASSPREESNTIYF TRBJ1-3 TRBV19 14 NA NA
TGTGCCAGCAGCCAAGATAATATGAACACTGAAGCTTTCTTT CASSQDNMNTEAFF TRBJ1-1 TRBV3-1/TRBV3-2 14 NA NA
TGTGCCAGTAGTGGGGAGACAGGGAGAGTCAATCAGCCCCAGCATTTT CASSGETGRVNQPQHF TRBJ1-5 TRBV19 16 TRBD1 few
TGCGCCAGCAGCTTGCTTCTAGCATCTCTGGAGACCCAGTACTTC CASSLLLASLETQYF TRBJ2-5 TRBV5-1 15 NA NA
TGCGCCAGCAGGGACAGCTCCGCAACTAATGAAAAACTGTTTTTT CASRDSSATNEKLFF TRBJ1-4 TRBV5-1 15 NA NA